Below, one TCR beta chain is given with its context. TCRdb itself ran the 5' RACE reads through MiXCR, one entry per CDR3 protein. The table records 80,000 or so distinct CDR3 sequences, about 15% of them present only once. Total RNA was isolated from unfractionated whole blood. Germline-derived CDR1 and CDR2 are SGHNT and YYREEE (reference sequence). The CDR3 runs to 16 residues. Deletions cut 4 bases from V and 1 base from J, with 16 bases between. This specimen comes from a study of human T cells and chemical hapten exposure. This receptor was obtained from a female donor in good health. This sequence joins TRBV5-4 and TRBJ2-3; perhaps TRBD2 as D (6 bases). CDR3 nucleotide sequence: TGTGCCAGCAGCCCCCGGGAGCCTGAGGGCACAGATACGCAGTATTTT. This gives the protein CASSPREPEGTDTQYF.